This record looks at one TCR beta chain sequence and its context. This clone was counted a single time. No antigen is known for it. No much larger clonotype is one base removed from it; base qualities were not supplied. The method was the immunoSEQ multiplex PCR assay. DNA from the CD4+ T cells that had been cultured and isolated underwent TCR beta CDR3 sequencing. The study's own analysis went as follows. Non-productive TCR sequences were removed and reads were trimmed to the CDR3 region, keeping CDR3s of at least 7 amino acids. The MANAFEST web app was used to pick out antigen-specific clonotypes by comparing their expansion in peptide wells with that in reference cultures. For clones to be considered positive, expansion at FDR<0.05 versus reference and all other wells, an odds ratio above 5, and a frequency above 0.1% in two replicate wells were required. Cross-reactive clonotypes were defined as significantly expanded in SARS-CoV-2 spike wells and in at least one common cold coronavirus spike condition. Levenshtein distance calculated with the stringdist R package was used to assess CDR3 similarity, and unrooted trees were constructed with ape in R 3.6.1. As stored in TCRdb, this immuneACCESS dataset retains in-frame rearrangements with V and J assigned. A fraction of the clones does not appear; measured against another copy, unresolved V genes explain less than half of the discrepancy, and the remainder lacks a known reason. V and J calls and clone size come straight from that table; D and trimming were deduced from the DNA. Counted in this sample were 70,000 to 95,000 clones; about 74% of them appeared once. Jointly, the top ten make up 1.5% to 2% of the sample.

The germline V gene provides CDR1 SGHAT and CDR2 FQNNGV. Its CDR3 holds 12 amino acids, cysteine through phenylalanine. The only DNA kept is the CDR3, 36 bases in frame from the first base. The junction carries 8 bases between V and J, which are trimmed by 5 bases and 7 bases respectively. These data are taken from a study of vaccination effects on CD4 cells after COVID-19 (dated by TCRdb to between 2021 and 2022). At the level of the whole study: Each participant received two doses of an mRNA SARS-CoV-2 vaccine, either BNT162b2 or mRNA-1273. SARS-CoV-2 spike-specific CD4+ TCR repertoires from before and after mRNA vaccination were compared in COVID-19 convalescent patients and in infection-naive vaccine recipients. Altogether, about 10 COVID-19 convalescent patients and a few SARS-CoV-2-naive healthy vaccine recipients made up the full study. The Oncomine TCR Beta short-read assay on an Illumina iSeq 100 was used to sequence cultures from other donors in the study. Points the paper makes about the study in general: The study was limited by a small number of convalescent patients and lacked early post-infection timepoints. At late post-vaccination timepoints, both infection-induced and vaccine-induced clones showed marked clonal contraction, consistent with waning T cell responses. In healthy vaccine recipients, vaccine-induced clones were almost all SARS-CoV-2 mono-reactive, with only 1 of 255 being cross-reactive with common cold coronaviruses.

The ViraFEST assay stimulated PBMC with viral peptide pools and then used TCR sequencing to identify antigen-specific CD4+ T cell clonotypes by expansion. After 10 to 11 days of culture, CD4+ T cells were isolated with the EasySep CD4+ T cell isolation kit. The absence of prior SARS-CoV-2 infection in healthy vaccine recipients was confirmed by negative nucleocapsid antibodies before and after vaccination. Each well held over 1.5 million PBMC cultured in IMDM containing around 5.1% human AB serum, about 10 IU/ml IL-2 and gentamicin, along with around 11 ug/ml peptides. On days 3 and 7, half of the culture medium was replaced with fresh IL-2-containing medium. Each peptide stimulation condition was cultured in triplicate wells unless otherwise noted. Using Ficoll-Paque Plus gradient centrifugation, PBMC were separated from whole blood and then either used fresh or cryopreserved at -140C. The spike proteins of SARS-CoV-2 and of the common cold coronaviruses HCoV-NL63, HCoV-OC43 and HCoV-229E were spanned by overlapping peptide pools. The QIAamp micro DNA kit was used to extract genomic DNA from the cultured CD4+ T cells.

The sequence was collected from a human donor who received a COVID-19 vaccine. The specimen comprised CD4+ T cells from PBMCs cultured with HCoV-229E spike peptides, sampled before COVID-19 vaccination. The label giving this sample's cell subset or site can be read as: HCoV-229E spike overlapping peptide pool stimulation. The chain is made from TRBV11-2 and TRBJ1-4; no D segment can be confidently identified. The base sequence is TGTGCCAGCAGCCCGACGTCTGAAAAACTGTTTTTT. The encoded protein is CASSPTSEKLFF.